This TCR beta chain was obtained from a study of early T cells in non-severe SARS-CoV-2 infection. Overall study context: The sequenced material was bulk RNA from unsorted whole blood, and its chains were unpaired.

At least ten counts were recorded for this clonotype. Its antigen is still unknown. The protocol attached unique molecular identifiers to individual cDNA molecules. In TCRdb, the 5' RACE reads were re-called with MiXCR into one record per CDR3 protein. The sample comprises 25,000 to 35,000 distinct CDR3 sequences, less than 6.5% of which are singletons, and approximately 5.7% rests with the top ten. V shed 3 bases and J 5 bases; nucleotides not matched to a gene: 13. Germline values: CDR1 GTSNPN, CDR2 SVGIG (reference sequence). The CDR3 sequence is 16 residues long. The study's findings and limits: Database matching using VDJdb favored anti-spike CD8 responses, with private and CD4 specificities left missing.

This receptor was identified in an adult who was a healthcare worker with PCR-confirmed SARS-CoV-2 infection or an uninfected control (not recorded which). The specimen sequenced was whole blood. The chain links TRBV30 to TRBJ2-1, with 7 bases identical to TRBD2. In DNA, the CDR3 is TGTGCCTGGAGCTTGCTCAGGACTAGACCTAACAATGAGCAGTTCTTC. This encodes CAWSLLRTRPNNEQFF.